The 17 T cell receptor beta chains below come from one sample, sequenced in a study of blood T cell repertoires in COVID-19. Using immunoSEQ multiplex PCR, the repertoire was profiled, and TCRdb retains in-frame clones only, with some absent. The sample includes 150,000 to 200,000 clones, 87% of them seen just once. Sequenced input: peripheral blood. These receptors were taken from a woman younger than 30 who had recovered from COVID-19.

The chain combines TRBV5-4 with TRBJ2-3, with D possibly being TRBD2 (5 bases). CDR3 size: 15 residues. V lost 3 bases, J lost 0 bases, and 11 bases lay in between. Germline V gene lookup returns CDR1 SGHNT and CDR2 YYREEE (reference sequence). CDR3 sequence: CASSSGLISTDTQYF. As DNA, the CDR3 is TGTGCCAGCAGCTCAGGACTCATTAGCACAGATACGCAGTATTTT.

This chain links TRBV27 with TRBJ2-7, with D maybe TRBD2 (6 bases). V dropped 5 bases and J dropped 5 bases, with 19 bases sitting between them. This CDR3 spans 15 amino acids. Per the germline V gene, CDR1 is MNHEY and CDR2 is SMNVEV (reference sequence). CDR3 protein: CASSPGPAGMHEQYV. In DNA form, the CDR3 reads TGTGCCAGCAGTCCCGGGCCGGCGGGGATGCACGAGCAGTACGTC.

This clone was seen only once. This rearrangement joins TRBV7-3 to TRBJ2-1; D may be TRBD2 (6 bases). V was pared by 2 bases and J by 6 bases, with 11 bases between. Germline CDR1 SGHTA, CDR2 FQGTGA. The CDR3 runs to 14 residues. The DNA of the CDR3 is TGTGCCAGCAGCTTAGGGGGGAGTGTCAATGAGCAGTTCTTC. Translated, it gives CASSLGGSVNEQFF.

CDR3 region: CASSEVTRTNEKLFF. For the CDR3, the DNA is TGTGCCAGCAGTGAGGTTACGAGAACTAATGAAAAACTGTTTTTT. The chain recombines TRBV2 with TRBJ1-4; no reliable D call. Germline V lookup: CDR1 SNHLY, CDR2 FYNNEI. This CDR3 is 15 amino acids long. V shed 3 bases and J shed 1 base, with 9 bases lying between them.

The CDR3 DNA reads TGTGCCAGCAGGAGGACAGGGGGTTCCTACGAGCAGTACTTC. Encoded protein: CASRRTGGSYEQYF. The genes are TRBV14 and TRBJ2-7, with 10 bases aligning to TRBD1. V lost 6 bases, J lost 1 base, and 3 bases stayed unmatched. Per the germline V gene, CDR1 is SGHDN and CDR2 is FVKESK. The CDR3 is 14 residues long.

Regarding this clone: At the DNA level, this CDR3 is encoded by other sequences in the same sample as well. This sequence joins TRBV7-9 and TRBJ1-5; the D gene is possibly TRBD1 (5 bases). The germline V and J ends were trimmed by 5 bases and 4 bases, with 12 bases remaining between them. The CDR3 consists of 14 residues. Germline V gene data show CDR1 as SEHNR and CDR2 as FQNEAQ (reference sequence). CDR3 loop: CASSPGGGNQPQHF. CDR3 bases: TGTGCCAGCAGCCCCGGGGGTGGAAATCAGCCCCAGCATTTT. The full variable domain, in which reference TRBV7-9 and TRBJ1-5 provide the parts outside the CDR3, is DTGVSQNPRHKITKRGQNVTFRCDPISEHNRLYWYRQTLGQGPEFLTYFQNEAQLEKSRLLSDRFSAERPKGSFSTLEIQRTEQGDSAMYLCASSPGGGNQPQHFGDGTRLSIL.

A single count supports this clone. In DNA, the CDR3 is TGTGCCACCAGCAGCACCGGGACTTGGTACAATGAGCAGTTCTTC. Amino acids: CATSSTGTWYNEQFF. The chain joins TRBV15 to TRBJ2-1; TRBD2 might be the D (6 bases). The CDR3 runs 15 residues. Germline CDR1 is LNHNV and CDR2 is YYDKDF (reference sequence). Trimming took off 3 bases at V and 4 bases at J, with 13 bases between the two ends. The full variable domain, rest sourced from reference TRBV15 and TRBJ2-1, is DAMVIQNPRYQVTQFGKPVTLSCSQTLNHNVMYWYQQKSSQAPKLLFHYYDKDFNNEADTPDNFQSRRPNTSFCFLDIRSPGLGDTAMYLCATSSTGTWYNEQFFGPGTRLTVL.

The CDR3 reads CATSKTSGGALETQYF. Here the CDR3 DNA reads TGTGCCACCAGTAAGACTAGCGGGGGGGCTCTGGAGACCCAGTACTTC. This chain connects TRBV24-1 to TRBJ2-5; 14 nucleotides agree with TRBD2. From germline, CDR1 is KGHDR and CDR2 SFDVKD. V was pared by 6 bases and J by 5 bases, with 7 bases of the junction left unmatched. CDR3 length equals 16 residues.

The V gene is TRBV7-3, the J gene TRBJ2-2; 13 nucleotides agree with TRBD2. The V gene end was trimmed by 5 bases and the J gene end by 1 base; junction bases not matched to a gene: 7. Germline V gene sequence: CDR1 SGHTA, CDR2 FQGTGA. The length of the CDR3 is 18 residues. CDR3 DNA: TGTGCCAGCAGCCAAAAGACTAGCGGGGGGAAGAACACCGGGGAGCTGTTTTTT. Encoded protein: CASSQKTSGGKNTGELFF.

The V and J genes are TRBV27 and TRBJ1-1; TRBD1 matches at 12 bases. V trimming: 3 bases; J trimming: 4 bases; junction bases outside the gene matches: 9. The germline V gene has CDR1 MNHEY and CDR2 SMNVEV (reference sequence). This CDR3 has 17 amino acids. The CDR3 reads CASSLAGQGARSTEAFF. CDR3 DNA: TGTGCCAGCAGTTTGGCGGGACAGGGGGCGCGCAGCACTGAAGCTTTCTTT.

The chain recombines TRBV10-3 with TRBJ1-5; weak D call: TRBD1 (5 bases). This CDR3 is built from 13 residues. Germline-derived CDR1 and CDR2 are ENHRY and SYGVKD. V lost 2 bases and J 6 bases, leaving 8 bases between the germline ends. CDR3 DNA: TGTGCCATCAGTGAGGGGGGGACTCAGCCCCAGCATTTT. This sequence encodes CAISEGGTQPQHF.

The chain joins TRBV2 to TRBJ2-3, with a possible D match to TRBD2 (6 bases). Per germline, CDR1 SNHLY and CDR2 FYNNEI. The CDR3 loop spans 16 amino acids. Trimming stripped 6 bases from V and 2 bases from J, with 18 bases between. The CDR3 sequence: CASRGGTGLLTDTQYF. CDR3 bases: TGTGCCAGCAGGGGGGGAACGGGACTCCTCACAGATACGCAGTATTTT.

The rearrangement uses TRBV28 and TRBJ2-7; a possible D gene is TRBD1 (6 bases). CDR3 length: 13 residues. The germline V and J ends were trimmed by 8 bases and 2 bases, with 13 bases remaining between them. Germline CDR1 reads MDHEN; CDR2 reads SYDVKM. The CDR3 spells CASRRDTPYEQYF. In DNA form, the CDR3 reads TGTGCCAGCCGAAGGGACACCCCCTACGAGCAGTACTTC.

The gene calls are TRBV19 and TRBJ1-4, with D unclear. Looked up from germline, CDR1 is LNHDA and CDR2 is SQIVND (reference sequence). V shed 2 bases and J shed 5 bases, with 9 bases lying between them. The CDR3 runs to 14 residues. CDR3 in DNA: TGTGCCAGTAGTATAAACAGAGGGAATGAAAAACTGTTTTTT. Encoded protein: CASSINRGNEKLFF.

This clone was picked up one time. This chain connects TRBV24-1 to TRBJ2-1, with TRBD1 as a possible D gene (7 bases). The germline gives CDR1 KGHDR, CDR2 SFDVKD. This CDR3 spans 17 amino acids. Deletions cut 0 bases from V and 4 bases from J, with 15 bases between. CDR3: CATSDLRGAGGYNEQFF. In DNA, the CDR3 is TGTGCCACCAGTGATTTGAGGGGGGCAGGGGGATACAATGAGCAGTTCTTC.

The V and J genes are TRBV19 and TRBJ1-5; D perhaps matches TRBD1 (5 bases). This CDR3 is built from 18 residues. Trimming shortened V by 5 bases and J by 0 bases, and 20 bases separated the two germline ends. CDR1 LNHDA and CDR2 SQIVND come from the germline V gene (reference sequence). The CDR3 DNA sequence: TGTGCCAGTAGTTACGACAGAGACAGATATTATAGCAATCAGCCCCAGCATTTT. This gives the protein CASSYDRDRYYSNQPQHF.

This rearrangement joins TRBV5-1 to TRBJ2-7, with D unclear. CDR1 is SGHRS, CDR2 YFSETQ, per germline. Trimming left V 0 bases short and J 6 bases short, with 7 bases between. The CDR3 totals 12 residues. The CDR3 reads CASSLAGREQYF. CDR3 coding DNA: TGCGCCAGCAGCTTGGCGGGTCGCGAGCAGTACTTC.